This T cell receptor beta chain was captured by sequencing in a study of control samples from healthy donors and cancer patients (dated by TCRdb to 2018 to 2020). The library was made by the immunoSEQ multiplex PCR assay. Entries here come from immuneACCESS through TCRdb and include only in-frame sequences with V and J called. Some clones fail to appear in such tables; in the studies checked, an unresolved V gene covers under half of the shortfall, and the cause of the remainder is unknown. The sample profile shows 120,000 or so clones; roughly 87% of them were found once. The top ten constitute over 7.5% of the sample. With respect to this clone: Its binding antigen is unknown. Base-call qualities are not available, and no considerably larger clone is one nucleotide away.

The CDR3 runs 14 amino acids, cysteine and phenylalanine included. Only the CDR3 DNA is retained, 42 bases long and in frame from the first base. The trim is 1 base for V and 6 bases for J, with a gap of 13 bases between the germline ends. Reading the germline V gene gives CDR1 SGHRS and CDR2 YFSETQ. This receptor was identified in a man aged 40-49 years in good health. Sample: blood. This receptor chain uses TRBV5-1 and TRBJ1-2, and TRBD1 may be the D gene, going by 6 matching bases. The nucleotide sequence is TGCGCCAGCAGCTTGTTGGCAGGGGAGGATGGCTACACCTTC. It translates as CASSLLAGEDGYTF.